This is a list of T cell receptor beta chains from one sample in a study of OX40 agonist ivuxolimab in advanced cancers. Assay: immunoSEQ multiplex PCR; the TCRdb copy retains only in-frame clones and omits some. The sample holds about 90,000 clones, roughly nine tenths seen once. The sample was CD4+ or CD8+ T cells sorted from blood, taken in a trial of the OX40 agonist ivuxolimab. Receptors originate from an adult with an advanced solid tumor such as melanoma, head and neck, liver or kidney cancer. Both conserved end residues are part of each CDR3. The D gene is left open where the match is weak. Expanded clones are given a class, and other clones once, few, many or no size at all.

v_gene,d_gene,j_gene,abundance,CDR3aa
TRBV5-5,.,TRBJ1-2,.,CASSYAGPGVWGYTF
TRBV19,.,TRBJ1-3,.,CASSVVTWTSGNTIYF
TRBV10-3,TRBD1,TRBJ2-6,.,CAISGGQERSGANVLTF
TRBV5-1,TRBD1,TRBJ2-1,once,CASSLGSFRTGYYNEQFF
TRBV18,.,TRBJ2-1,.,CASSPGTSNEQFF
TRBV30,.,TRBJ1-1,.,CAWKTGLNTEAFF
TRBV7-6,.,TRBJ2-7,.,CASSIQQGRPPSEQYF
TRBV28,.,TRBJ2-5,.,CASTPRAGGGETQYF
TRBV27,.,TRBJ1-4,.,CASSVWATNEKLFF
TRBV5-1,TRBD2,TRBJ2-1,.,CASSLSAGGMVGNEQFF
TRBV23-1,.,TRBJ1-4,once,CASTGLNEGKHEKLFF
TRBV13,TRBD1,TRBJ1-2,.,CASSSTGGGGYTF
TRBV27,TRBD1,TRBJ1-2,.,CASTKQGISNYGYTF
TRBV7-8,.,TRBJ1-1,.,CASSTQYQGTEAFF
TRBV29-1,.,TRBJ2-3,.,CSAGRGSTDTQYF
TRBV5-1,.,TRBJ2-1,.,CASSTTASSYNEQFF
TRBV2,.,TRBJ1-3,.,CASSLGGAFTGNTIYF
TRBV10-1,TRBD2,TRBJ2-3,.,CASSEGGTSGDTQYF
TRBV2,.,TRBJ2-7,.,CASSEPGLLGYF
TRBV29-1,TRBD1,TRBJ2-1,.,CSAVQGAYYNEQFF
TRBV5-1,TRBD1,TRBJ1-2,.,CASSSTLQGANGYTF
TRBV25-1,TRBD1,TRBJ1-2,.,CASSATTGPTDGYTF
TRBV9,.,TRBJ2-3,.,CASSVAGYPGTDTQYF
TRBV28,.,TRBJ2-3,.,CATQRKYGTDTQYF
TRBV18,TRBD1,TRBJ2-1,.,CASSPGQVNNEQFF
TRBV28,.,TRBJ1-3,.,CASSDTGSGNTIYF
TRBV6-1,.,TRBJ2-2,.,CASRTPMNTGELFF
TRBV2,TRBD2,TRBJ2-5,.,CASSDGTSGVETQYF
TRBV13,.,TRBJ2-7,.,CASSLRQVYEQYF
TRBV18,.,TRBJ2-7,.,CASSPPVGYEQYF
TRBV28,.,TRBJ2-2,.,CASSLWWQNTGELFF
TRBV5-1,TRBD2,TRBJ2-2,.,CASSLAWTSGTVNTGELFF
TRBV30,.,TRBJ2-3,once,CAWSSYTDTQYF
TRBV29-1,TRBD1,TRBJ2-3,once,CSGDRGTDTQYF
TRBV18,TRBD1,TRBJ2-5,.,CASSHQDRGQETQYF
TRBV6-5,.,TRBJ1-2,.,CASTPGPAYGYTF
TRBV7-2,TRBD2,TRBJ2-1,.,CASSLRTSGGYEQFF
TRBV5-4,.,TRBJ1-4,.,CASSLAGGFTNEKLFF
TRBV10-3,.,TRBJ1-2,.,CAISEPGYGYTF
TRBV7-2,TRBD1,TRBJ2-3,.,CASSPGTGGADTQYF
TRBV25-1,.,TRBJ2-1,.,CASSGVGPANEQFF